This T cell receptor beta chain is drawn from a study of identical twins. General study points: In monozygotic twins, models underestimated the sharing of out-of-frame TCR alpha.

This clonotype has more than one count but fewer than ten. The antigen remains unidentified. There are 14 residues in the CDR3. V was clipped by 2 bases and J by 4 bases, with 12 bases between them. Germline V gene lookup returns CDR1 SGHNT and CDR2 YENEEA. TCRdb re-derived calls from the 5' RACE reads in MiXCR, one entry per CDR3 protein. The sample includes roughly 250,000 distinct CDR3 sequences, over 12% of them seen just once. This receptor was obtained from a woman aged 18-30 years in good health. The chain links TRBV11-3 to TRBJ2-7; tentative D call: TRBD2 (7 bases). The specimen was memory (CD45RO+) T cells sorted from blood. DNA for the CDR3: TGTGCCAGCAGCTTATCGGGGGGCGAATACGAGCAGTACTTC. Translated, it gives CASSLSGGEYEQYF.